The 7 T cell receptor beta chains below come from one sample, sequenced in a study of T cell responses to AZD1222 COVID-19 vaccine. Clones were sequenced by immunoSEQ multiplex PCR, and TCRdb holds only the in-frame ones, with some missing. The table shows 90,000 to 150,000 clones, with around 90% occurring only once. The starting material was peripheral blood, obtained on day 0 of AZD1222 vaccination. These receptors were collected from an adult in good health.

The J gene is TRBJ1-5, the V gene TRBV19; no definite D call. The length of the CDR3 is 14 residues. V was clipped by 5 bases and J by 0 bases, with 8 bases between them. Germline CDR1 LNHDA, CDR2 SQIVND (reference sequence). Here the CDR3 DNA reads TGTGCCAGTAGTGAACGATATAGCAATCAGCCCCAGCATTTT. This codes for CASSERYSNQPQHF.

The CDR3 DNA follows: TGCGCCAGCAGCAGGGGGCAGACCTCCACTAACTATGGCTACACCTTC. It specifies CASSRGQTSTNYGYTF. This rearrangement joins TRBV5-1 to TRBJ1-2; 7 bases agree with TRBD1. This CDR3 contains 16 residues. Germline assignment: CDR1 SGHRS and CDR2 YFSETQ. The V gene end was trimmed by 4 bases and the J gene end by 0 bases; junction bases not matched to a gene: 9.

The chain employs TRBV28 and TRBJ1-5; 7 bases align to TRBD1. Germline V gene lookup returns CDR1 MDHEN and CDR2 SYDVKM. This CDR3 is built from 13 residues. Germline trimming cut 8 bases from V and 5 bases from J; bases unmatched to any gene: 6. The DNA of the CDR3 is TGTGCCAGCCTTAGACAGGGCGATCAGCCCCAGCATTTT. This encodes CASLRQGDQPQHF.

The V call is TRBV7-2, the J call TRBJ1-2, with TRBD1 as a possible D gene (5 bases). This CDR3 spans 12 amino acids. Per germline, CDR1 SGHTA and CDR2 FQGNSA. Between the trimmed V and J ends, which lost 1 base and 12 bases, there was a span of 12 bases. The CDR3 DNA follows: TGTGCCAGCAGCTTAGAGGTGGTAGGGGACACCTTC. Its translation is CASSLEVVGDTF.

The genes are TRBV7-9 and TRBJ2-5; TRBD1 aligns across 7 bases. Germline CDR1 SEHNR, CDR2 FQNEAQ (reference sequence). V was clipped by 6 bases and J by 2 bases; unmatched bases: 6. This CDR3 has 14 amino acids. The CDR3 DNA is TGTGCCAGCAGTGGGACAGCAATGCAAGAGACCCAGTACTTC. This encodes CASSGTAMQETQYF.

The chain has TRBV7-8 and TRBJ1-3; D is unresolved. The CDR3 contains 17 residues. The ends were cut back, 2 bases at V and 2 bases at J, with 16 bases in the middle. CDR1 and CDR2 (germline): SGHVS, FQNEAQ. The DNA of the CDR3 is TGTGCCAGCAGCTTAAACCCCGGGCAAGCGACTGGAAACACCATATATTTT. It yields the protein CASSLNPGQATGNTIYF.

V is TRBV7-8 and J is TRBJ1-2; the match to TRBD1 covers 9 bases. Germline assignment: CDR1 SGHVS and CDR2 FQNEAQ. V was clipped by 5 bases and J by 4 bases; unmatched bases: 8. The CDR3 length is 15 residues. The CDR3 region is CASSPTTGGAYGYTF. The CDR3 nucleotides read TGTGCCAGCAGCCCAACTACAGGGGGCGCCTATGGCTACACCTTC.